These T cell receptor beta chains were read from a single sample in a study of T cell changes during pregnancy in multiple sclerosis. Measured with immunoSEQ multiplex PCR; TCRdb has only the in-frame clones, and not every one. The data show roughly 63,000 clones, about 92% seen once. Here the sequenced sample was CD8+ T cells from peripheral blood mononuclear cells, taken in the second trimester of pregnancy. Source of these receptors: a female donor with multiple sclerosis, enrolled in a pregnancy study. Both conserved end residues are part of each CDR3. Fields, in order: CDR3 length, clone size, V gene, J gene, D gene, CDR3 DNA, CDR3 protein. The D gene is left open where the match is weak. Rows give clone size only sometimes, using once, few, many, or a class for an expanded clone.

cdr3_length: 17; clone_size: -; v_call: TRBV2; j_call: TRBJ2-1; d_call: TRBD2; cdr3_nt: TGTGCCAGCACCGAGGGCGGGGGTTCTGGCTCCTACAATGAGCAGTTCTTC; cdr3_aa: CASTEGGGSGSYNEQFF
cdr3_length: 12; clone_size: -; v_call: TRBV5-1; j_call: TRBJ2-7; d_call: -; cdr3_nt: TGCGCCAGCAGTTACAGGGACCACGAGCAGTACTTC; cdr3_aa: CASSYRDHEQYF
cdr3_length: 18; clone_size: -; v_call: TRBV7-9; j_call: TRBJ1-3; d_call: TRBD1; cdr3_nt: TGTGCCAGCAGCTTAGTCCAGGGGGTCACCCTCTCTGGAAACACCATATATTTT; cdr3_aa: CASSLVQGVTLSGNTIYF
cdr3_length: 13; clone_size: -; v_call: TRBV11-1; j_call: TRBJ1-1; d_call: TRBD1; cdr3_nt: TGTGCCAGCAGCTGGGGGACAGGGCGTGGAGCTTTCTTT; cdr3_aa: CASSWGTGRGAFF
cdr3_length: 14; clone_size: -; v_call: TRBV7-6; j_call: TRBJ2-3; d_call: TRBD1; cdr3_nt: TGTGCCAGCAGCCTGGGACAGATCACAGATACGCAGTATTTT; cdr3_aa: CASSLGQITDTQYF
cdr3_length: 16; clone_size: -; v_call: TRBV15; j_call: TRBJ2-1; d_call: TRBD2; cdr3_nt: TGTGCCACCAGCAGGAAAACTAGCGGGAGGAGGGTTGAGCAGTTCTTC; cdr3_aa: CATSRKTSGRRVEQFF
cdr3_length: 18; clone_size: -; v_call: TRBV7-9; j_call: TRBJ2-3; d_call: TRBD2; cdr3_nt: TGTGCCAGCAGCTCACCTCGGGCGGGAGGCCCAGAAAACGATACGCAGTATTTT; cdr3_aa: CASSSPRAGGPENDTQYF
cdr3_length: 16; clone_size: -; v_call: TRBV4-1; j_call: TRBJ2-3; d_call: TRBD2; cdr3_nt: TGCGCCAGCAGCTCCGGGACTAGCGGGGACTCAGATACGCAGTATTTT; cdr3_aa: CASSSGTSGDSDTQYF
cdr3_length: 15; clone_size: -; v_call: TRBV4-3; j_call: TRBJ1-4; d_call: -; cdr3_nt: TGCGCCAGCAGCTCAAGTTCAGGGGCGAATGAAAAACTGTTTTTT; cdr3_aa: CASSSSSGANEKLFF
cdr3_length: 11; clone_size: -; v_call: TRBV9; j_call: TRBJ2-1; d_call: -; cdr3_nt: TGTGCCAGCAGCGTAGGACAGTTTCAGTTCTTC; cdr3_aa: CASSVGQFQFF
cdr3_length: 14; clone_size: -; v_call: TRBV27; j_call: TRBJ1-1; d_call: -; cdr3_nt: TGTGCCAGCCTCTCGGGGATTGGGAACACTGAAGCTTTCTTT; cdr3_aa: CASLSGIGNTEAFF
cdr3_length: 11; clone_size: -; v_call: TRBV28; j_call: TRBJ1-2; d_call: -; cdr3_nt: TGTGCCAGCAGGACAGTCCATGGCTACACCTTC; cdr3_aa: CASRTVHGYTF
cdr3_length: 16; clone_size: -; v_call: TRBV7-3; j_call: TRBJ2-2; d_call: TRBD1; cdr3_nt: TGTGCCAGCCACTACGGGACAGGGGGCAACCCCGGGGAGCTGTTTTTT; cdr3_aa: CASHYGTGGNPGELFF
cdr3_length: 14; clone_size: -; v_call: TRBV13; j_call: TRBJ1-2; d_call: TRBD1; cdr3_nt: TGTGCCAGCAGCGGGGACAGGATGAACTATGGCTACACCTTC; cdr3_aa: CASSGDRMNYGYTF
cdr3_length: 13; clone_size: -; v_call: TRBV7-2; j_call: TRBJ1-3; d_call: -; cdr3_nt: TGTGCCAGCAGCCCGGACGGACATTTCGCCATATATTTT; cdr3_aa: CASSPDGHFAIYF
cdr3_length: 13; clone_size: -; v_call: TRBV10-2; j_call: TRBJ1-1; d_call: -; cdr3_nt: TGCGCCAGCAGTGATTCAGGCCACACTGAAGCTTTCTTT; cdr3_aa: CASSDSGHTEAFF
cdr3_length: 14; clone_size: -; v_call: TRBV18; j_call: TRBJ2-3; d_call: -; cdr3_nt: TGTGCCAGCTCACCCCCGGGGGAAACAGATACGCAGTATTTT; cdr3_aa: CASSPPGETDTQYF
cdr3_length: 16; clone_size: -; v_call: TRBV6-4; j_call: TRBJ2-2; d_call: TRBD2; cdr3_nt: TGTGCCAGCAGTGACTCGACTAGCGGGAACACCGGGGAGCTGTTTTTT; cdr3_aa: CASSDSTSGNTGELFF
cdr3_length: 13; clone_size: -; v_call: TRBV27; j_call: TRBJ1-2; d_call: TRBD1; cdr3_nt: TGTGCCAGCAGCCCACTCGACAGGGAAGGCTACACCTTC; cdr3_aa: CASSPLDREGYTF
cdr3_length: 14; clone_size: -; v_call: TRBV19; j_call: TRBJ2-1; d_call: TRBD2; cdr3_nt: TGTGCCAGTAGTGTCCGGACTAGCGGGCATGAGCAGTTCTTC; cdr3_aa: CASSVRTSGHEQFF
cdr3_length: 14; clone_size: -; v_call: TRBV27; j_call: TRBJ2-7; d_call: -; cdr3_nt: TGTGCCAGCAGTTATCAGGACGGGGGCTACGAGCAGTACTTC; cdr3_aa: CASSYQDGGYEQYF
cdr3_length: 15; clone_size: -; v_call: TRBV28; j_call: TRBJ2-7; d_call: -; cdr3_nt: TGTGCCAGCAGTACTCCCGAGCGGGTTGACTACGAGCAGTACTTC; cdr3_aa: CASSTPERVDYEQYF
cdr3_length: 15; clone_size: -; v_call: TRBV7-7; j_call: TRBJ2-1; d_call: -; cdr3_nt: TGTGCCAGCAGCAAAGGGCCGACAGGAAACAATGAGCAGTTCTTC; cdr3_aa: CASSKGPTGNNEQFF
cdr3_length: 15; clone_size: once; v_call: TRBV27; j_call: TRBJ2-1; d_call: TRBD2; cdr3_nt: TGTGCCAGCAGTACGACTAGCGGGGGGTACAATGAGCAGTTCTTC; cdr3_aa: CASSTTSGGYNEQFF
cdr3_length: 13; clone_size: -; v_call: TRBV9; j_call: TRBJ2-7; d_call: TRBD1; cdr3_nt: TGTGCCAGCAGCCCCGGGACAGTCTACGAGCAGTACTTC; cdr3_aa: CASSPGTVYEQYF
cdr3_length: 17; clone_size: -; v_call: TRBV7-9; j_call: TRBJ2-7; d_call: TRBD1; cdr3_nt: TGTGCCAGCAGCTCCGAGATAGGACAGGGGAGCTCCTACGAGCAGTACTTC; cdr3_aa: CASSSEIGQGSSYEQYF
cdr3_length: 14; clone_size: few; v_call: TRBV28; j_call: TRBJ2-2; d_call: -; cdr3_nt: TGTGCCAGCTCGACTACGTTATTCATCGGGGAGCTGTTTTTT; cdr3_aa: CASSTTLFIGELFF
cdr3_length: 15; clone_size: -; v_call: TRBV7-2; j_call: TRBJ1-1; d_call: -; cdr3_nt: TGTGCCAGCAGCCATATGTGGGCGCCGGACACTGAAGCTTTCTTT; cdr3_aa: CASSHMWAPDTEAFF
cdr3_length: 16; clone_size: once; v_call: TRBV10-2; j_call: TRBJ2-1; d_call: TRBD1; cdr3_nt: TGCGCCAGCAGTGACCCAGGACAGGGGCCCCCCAATGAGCAGTTCTTC; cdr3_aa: CASSDPGQGPPNEQFF
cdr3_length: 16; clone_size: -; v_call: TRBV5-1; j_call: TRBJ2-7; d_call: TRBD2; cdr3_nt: TGCGCCAGCAGCTTGCGAAGCACTAGCGGAGGTTACGAGCAGTACTTC; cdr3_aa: CASSLRSTSGGYEQYF
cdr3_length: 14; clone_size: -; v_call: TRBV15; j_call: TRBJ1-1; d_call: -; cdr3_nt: TGTGCCACCAGCAGAGATCGAGGGATCACTGAAGCTTTCTTT; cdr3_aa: CATSRDRGITEAFF
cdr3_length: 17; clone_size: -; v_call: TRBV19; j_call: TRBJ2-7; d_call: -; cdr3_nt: TGTGCCAGTAGTATATCTCGGGCAGGAGGGTTGTGGGGTGAGCAGTACTTC; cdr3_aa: CASSISRAGGLWGEQYF
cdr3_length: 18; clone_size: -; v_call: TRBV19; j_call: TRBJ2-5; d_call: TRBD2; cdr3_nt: TGTGCCAGTAGTCCCTGGACTAGCGGGAGAGGGTTCCCGGGGACCCAGTACTTC; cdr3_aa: CASSPWTSGRGFPGTQYF
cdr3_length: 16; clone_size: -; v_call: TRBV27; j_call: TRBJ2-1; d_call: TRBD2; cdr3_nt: TGTGCCAGCAGTTTACACCCCGGGACTAGAGTCAATGAGCAGTTCTTC; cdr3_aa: CASSLHPGTRVNEQFF
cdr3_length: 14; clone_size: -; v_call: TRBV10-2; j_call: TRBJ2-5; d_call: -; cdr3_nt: TGCGCCACTCAGGGGGGCTTAAGTCCGGAGACCCAGTACTTC; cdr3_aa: CATQGGLSPETQYF
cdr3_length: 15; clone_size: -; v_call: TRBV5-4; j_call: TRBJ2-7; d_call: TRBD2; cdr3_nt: TGTGCCAGCAGCCCTTGGACTAGCGGAAACTACGAGCAGTACTTC; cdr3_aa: CASSPWTSGNYEQYF
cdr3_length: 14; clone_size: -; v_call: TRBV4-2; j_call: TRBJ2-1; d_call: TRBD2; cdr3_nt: TGTGCCAGCAGCATAGCGGGGGGGCCCAATGAGCAGTTCTTC; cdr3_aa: CASSIAGGPNEQFF